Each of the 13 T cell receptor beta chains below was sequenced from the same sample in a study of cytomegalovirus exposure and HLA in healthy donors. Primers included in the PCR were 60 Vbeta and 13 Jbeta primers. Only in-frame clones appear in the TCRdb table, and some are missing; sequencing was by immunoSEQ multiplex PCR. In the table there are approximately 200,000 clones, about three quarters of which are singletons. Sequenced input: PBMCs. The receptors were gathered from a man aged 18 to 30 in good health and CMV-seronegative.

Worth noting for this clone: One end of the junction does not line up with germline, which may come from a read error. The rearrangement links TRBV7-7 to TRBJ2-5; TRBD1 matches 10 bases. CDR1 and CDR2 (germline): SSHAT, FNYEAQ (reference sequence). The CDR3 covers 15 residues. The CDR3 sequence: CASSFGTGEQETQYF. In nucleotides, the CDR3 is TGTGCTAGCAGTTTCGGGACAGGGGAACAAGAGACCCAGTACTTC.

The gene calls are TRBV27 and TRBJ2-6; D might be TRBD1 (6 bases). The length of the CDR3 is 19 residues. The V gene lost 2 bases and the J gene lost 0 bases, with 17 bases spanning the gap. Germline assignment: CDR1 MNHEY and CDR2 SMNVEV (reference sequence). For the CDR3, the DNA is TGTGCCAGCAGTTTAATGTTAGGACAGTCTTTCTCTGGGGCCAACGTCCTGACTTTC. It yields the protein CASSLMLGQSFSGANVLTF. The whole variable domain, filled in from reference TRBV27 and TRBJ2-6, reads EAQVTQNPRYLITVTGKKLTVTCSQNMNHEYMSWYRQDPGLGLRQIYYSMNVEVTDKGDVPEGYKVSRKEKRNFPLILESPSPNQTSLYFCASSLMLGQSFSGANVLTFGAGSRLTVL.

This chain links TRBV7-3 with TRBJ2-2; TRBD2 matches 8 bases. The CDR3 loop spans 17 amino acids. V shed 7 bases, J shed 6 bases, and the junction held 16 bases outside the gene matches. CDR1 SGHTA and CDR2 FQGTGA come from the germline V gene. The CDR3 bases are TGTGCCAGCAAAACAGCTCCGGCGGGAGGAAGGGCCGGGGAGCTGTTTTTT. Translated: CASKTAPAGGRAGELFF.

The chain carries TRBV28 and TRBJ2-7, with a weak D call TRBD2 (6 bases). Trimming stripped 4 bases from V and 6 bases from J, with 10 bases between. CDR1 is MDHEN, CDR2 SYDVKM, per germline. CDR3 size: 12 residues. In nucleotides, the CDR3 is TGTGCCAGCAGTTGGGGTAGCGGCGAGCAGTACTTC. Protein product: CASSWGSGEQYF.

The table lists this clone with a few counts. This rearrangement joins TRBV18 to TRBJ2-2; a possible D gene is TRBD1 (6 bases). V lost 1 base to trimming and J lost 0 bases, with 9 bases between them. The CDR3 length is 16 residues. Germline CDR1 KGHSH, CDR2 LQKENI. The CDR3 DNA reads TGTGCCAGCTCACCACTAGGGGGTCCGAACACCGGGGAGCTGTTTTTT. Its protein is CASSPLGGPNTGELFF. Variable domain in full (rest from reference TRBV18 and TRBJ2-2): NAGVMQNPRHLVRRRGQEARLRCSPMKGHSHVYWYRQLPEEGLKFMVYLQKENIIDESGMPKERFSAEFPKEGPSILRIQQVVRGDSAAYFCASSPLGGPNTGELFFGEGSRLTVL.

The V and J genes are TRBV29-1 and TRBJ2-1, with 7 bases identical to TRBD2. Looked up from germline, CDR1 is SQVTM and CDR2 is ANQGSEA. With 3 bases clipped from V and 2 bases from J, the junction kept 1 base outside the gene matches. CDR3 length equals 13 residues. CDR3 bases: TGCAGCGTTGAGACTAGCCCCTACAATGAGCAGTTCTTC. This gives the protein CSVETSPYNEQFF.

CDR3 sequence: CASNKRAGTGELFF. The CDR3 DNA is TGTGCCAGTAATAAAAGAGCAGGCACCGGGGAGCTGTTTTTT. The chain links TRBV27 to TRBJ2-2, with unresolved D. Germline V gene data show CDR1 as MNHEY and CDR2 as SMNVEV (reference sequence). V was clipped by 9 bases and J by 4 bases, with 15 bases between them. The CDR3 sequence is 14 residues long.

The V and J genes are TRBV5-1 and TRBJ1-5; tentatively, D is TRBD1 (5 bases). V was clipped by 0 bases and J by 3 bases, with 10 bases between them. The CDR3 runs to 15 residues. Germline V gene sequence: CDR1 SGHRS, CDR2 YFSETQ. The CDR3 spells CASSLVGGLNQPQHF. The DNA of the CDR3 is TGCGCCAGCAGCTTGGTCGGGGGACTCAATCAGCCCCAGCATTTT. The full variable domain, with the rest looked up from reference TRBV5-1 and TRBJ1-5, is KAGVTQTPRYLIKTRGQQVTLSCSPISGHRSVSWYQQTPGQGLQFLFEYFSETQRNKGNFPGRFSGRQFSNSRSEMNVSTLELGDSALYLCASSLVGGLNQPQHFGDGTRLSIL.

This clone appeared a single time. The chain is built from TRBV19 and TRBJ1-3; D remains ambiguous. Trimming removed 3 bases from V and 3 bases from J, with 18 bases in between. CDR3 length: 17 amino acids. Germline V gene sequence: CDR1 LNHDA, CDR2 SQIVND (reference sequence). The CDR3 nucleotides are TGTGCCAGTAGTATCCAACACGCGGAAGAGGTTGGAAACACCATATATTTT. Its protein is CASSIQHAEEVGNTIYF.

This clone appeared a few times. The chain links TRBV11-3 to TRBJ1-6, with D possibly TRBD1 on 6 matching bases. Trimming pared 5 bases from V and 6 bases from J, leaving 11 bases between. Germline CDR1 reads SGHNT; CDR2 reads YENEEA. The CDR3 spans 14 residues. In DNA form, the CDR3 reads TGTGCCAGCAGCGTTGGACAGTCTAATTCACCCCTCCACTTT. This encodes CASSVGQSNSPLHF.

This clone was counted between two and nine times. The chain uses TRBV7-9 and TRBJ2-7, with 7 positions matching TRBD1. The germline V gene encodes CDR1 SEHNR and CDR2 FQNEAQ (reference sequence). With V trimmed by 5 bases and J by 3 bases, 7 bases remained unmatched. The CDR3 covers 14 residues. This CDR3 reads CASSPQGTVYEQYF. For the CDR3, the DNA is TGTGCCAGCAGCCCCCAGGGGACAGTCTACGAGCAGTACTTC.

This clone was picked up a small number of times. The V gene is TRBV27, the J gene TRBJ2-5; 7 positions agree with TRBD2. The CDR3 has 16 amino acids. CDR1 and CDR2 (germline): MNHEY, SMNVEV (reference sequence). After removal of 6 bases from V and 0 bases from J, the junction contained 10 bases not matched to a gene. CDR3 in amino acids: CASRPPRLADQETQYF. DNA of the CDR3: TGTGCCAGCAGGCCACCTCGTCTAGCGGACCAAGAGACCCAGTACTTC.

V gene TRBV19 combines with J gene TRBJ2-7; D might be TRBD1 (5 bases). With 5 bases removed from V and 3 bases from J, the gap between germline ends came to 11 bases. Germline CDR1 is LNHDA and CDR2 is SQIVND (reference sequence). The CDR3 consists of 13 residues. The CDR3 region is CASSPSRVYEQYF. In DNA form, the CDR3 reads TGTGCCAGTAGTCCCTCCAGGGTCTACGAGCAGTACTTC.